What follows are 32 T cell receptor beta chains derived from one specimen sequenced in a study of shared clonotypes between healthy human individuals. Assay: immunoSEQ multiplex PCR; the TCRdb copy retains only in-frame clones and omits some. The sample has approximately 400,000 clones; 90% to 98% are singletons. Sequencing was performed on memory CD8+ T cells sorted from blood. The subset: CD45RO+ cells pooled with CCR7-negative TemRA cells. The receptors were sampled from a man aged 25 to 40 in good health.

This chain joins TRBV2 and TRBJ2-5; maybe TRBD2 (7 bases). The V gene's germline CDR1 is SNHLY and CDR2 FYNNEI. V lost 4 bases, J lost 1 base, and 13 bases lay in between. The CDR3 extends over 15 amino acids. CDR3 in amino acids: CASSAGGRGQETQYF. CDR3 nucleotides: TGTGCCAGCAGTGCGGGGGGCAGGGGCCAAGAGACCCAGTACTTC.

The gene calls are TRBV5-6 and TRBJ2-3; 10 bases are a match to TRBD2. Trimming cost V 6 bases and J 2 bases; bases outside gene matches: 6. Germline V gives CDR1 SGHDT, CDR2 YYEEEE. CDR3 length equals 15 residues. The CDR3, as DNA: TGTGCCAGCACCCAAAGCGGGAGGGTCACAGATACGCAGTATTTT. Its protein is CASTQSGRVTDTQYF.

With respect to this clone: Other DNA sequences of this sample code for an identical CDR3. The rearrangement joins TRBV28 to TRBJ2-1, with 15 bases that match TRBD2. With 2 bases clipped from V and 7 bases from J, the junction kept 0 bases outside the gene matches. Germline assignment: CDR1 MDHEN and CDR2 SYDVKM. The CDR3 has 15 amino acids. CDR3: CASSLGTSGRNEQFF. The DNA of the CDR3 is TGTGCCAGCAGTTTAGGGACTAGCGGGAGGAATGAGCAGTTCTTC.

This clone was counted once. This sequence joins TRBV6-5 and TRBJ2-3; 9 bases align to TRBD2. The CDR3 contains 15 residues. Germline V gene lookup returns CDR1 MNHEY and CDR2 SVGAGI. Trimming at V came to 7 bases and at J to 9 bases, leaving 14 bases not matched to a gene. This CDR3 is CASTSDLAGSGTQYF. CDR3 in DNA: TGTGCCAGCACCTCCGACCTAGCGGGATCCGGGACGCAGTATTTT.

The chain couples TRBV19 to TRBJ1-5, with 8 bases aligning to TRBD1. CDR3 size: 14 residues. The J segment lost 2 bases and the V segment lost 8 bases, leaving 5 bases of the junction unmatched. Germline values: CDR1 LNHDA, CDR2 SQIVND (reference sequence). The CDR3 DNA follows: TGTGCCAGTGGACAGGGCTGGGGCAATCAGCCCCAGCATTTT. It codes for CASGQGWGNQPQHF.

The V call is TRBV25-1, the J call TRBJ2-3; D is possibly TRBD2 (6 bases). Germline V gene sequence: CDR1 MGHDK, CDR2 SYGVNS. The length of the CDR3 is 15 residues. Trimming removed 3 bases from V and 6 bases from J, with 16 bases in between. The CDR3 bases are TGTGCCAGCAGTGACACCTTACAAGCGGGTGATACGCAGTATTTT. This sequence encodes CASSDTLQAGDTQYF.

This chain connects TRBV18 to TRBJ1-1; the D is unclear. Germline V gives CDR1 KGHSH, CDR2 LQKENI. Between the trimmed V and J ends, which lost 0 bases and 0 bases, there was a span of 8 bases. This CDR3 has 15 amino acids. The chain's CDR3 is CASSPPRGMNTEAFF. As DNA, the CDR3 is TGTGCCAGCTCACCACCGAGAGGTATGAACACTGAAGCTTTCTTT.

The chain links TRBV4-1 to TRBJ2-4; D is unresolved. The V end lost 4 bases, the J end lost 0 bases, and 10 bases lay between the germline ends. Germline assignment: CDR1 MGHRA and CDR2 YSYEKL. The CDR3 runs 15 residues. The CDR3 DNA is TGCGCCAGCAGCCGAACCCCCTTAGCCAAAAACATTCAGTACTTC. Translating it yields CASSRTPLAKNIQYF.

This chain connects TRBV14 to TRBJ1-1; possibly TRBD1 for D (5 bases). The V end lost 3 bases, the J end lost 1 base, and 12 bases lay between the germline ends. The V gene's germline CDR1 is SGHDN and CDR2 FVKESK. This CDR3 comprises 15 residues. The CDR3 DNA is TGTGCCAGCAGCCAGCGGAGGGGCCGGAACACTGAAGCTTTCTTT. It specifies CASSQRRGRNTEAFF.

The V call is TRBV30, the J call TRBJ2-2, with D uncertain. Germline assignment: CDR1 GTSNPN and CDR2 SVGIG (reference sequence). The CDR3 contains 16 residues. The V and J ends lost 1 base and 6 bases respectively, with 18 bases between them. The CDR3 DNA follows: TGTGCCTGGAGTGAAGATTATACCGGGTTGGCCGGGGAGCTGTTTTTT. Amino acids: CAWSEDYTGLAGELFF.

This rearrangement joins TRBV28 to TRBJ1-2, with D hard to call. The germline gives CDR1 MDHEN, CDR2 SYDVKM. The ends were cut back, 6 bases at V and 5 bases at J, with 10 bases in the middle. The CDR3 contains 12 residues. Written as DNA, the CDR3 is TGTGCCAGCAGCCCCTCAGAGTATGGCTACACCTTC. Its translation: CASSPSEYGYTF.

The CDR3 is CASSIGSSGKETQYF. The CDR3 nucleotides are TGTGCCAGTAGTATAGGGTCCAGCGGGAAGGAGACCCAGTACTTC. J is TRBJ2-5 and V is TRBV19; 7 bases map to TRBD2. CDR3 size: 15 residues. From germline, CDR1 is LNHDA and CDR2 SQIVND (reference sequence). Trimming at V came to 1 base and at J to 5 bases, leaving 7 bases not matched to a gene.

The chain is built from TRBV2 and TRBJ2-7, with 7 nucleotides matching TRBD1. Trimming cost V 10 bases and J 1 base; bases outside gene matches: 7. The CDR3 length is 13 residues. Germline V gene sequence: CDR1 SNHLY, CDR2 FYNNEI. CDR3 in DNA: TGTGCCACTATAAGGACAGGTTCCTACGAGCAGTACTTC. This gives the protein CATIRTGSYEQYF.

This sequence joins TRBV30 and TRBJ2-4, with no clear D. Deletions cut 2 bases from V and 2 bases from J, with 4 bases between. This CDR3 spans 12 amino acids. Germline CDR1 and CDR2: GTSNPN and SVGIG (reference sequence). CDR3 protein: CAWSPTKNIQYF. The CDR3 DNA is TGTGCCTGGAGTCCTACCAAAAACATTCAGTACTTC.

The chain combines TRBV11-2 with TRBJ2-1, with 9 positions matching TRBD1. The trim removed 2 bases at V and 7 bases at J, leaving 3 bases unmatched. In germline, CDR1 is SGHAT, CDR2 FQNNGV. CDR3 length: 14 amino acids. The CDR3 here is CASSLWTGENEQFF. CDR3 nucleotide sequence: TGTGCCAGCAGCTTATGGACAGGGGAAAATGAGCAGTTCTTC.

The chain recombines TRBV19 with TRBJ1-5; 9 nucleotides agree with TRBD1. The CDR3 is made up of 12 amino acids. The germline CDR1 and CDR2 sequences are LNHDA and SQIVND (reference sequence). V trimming: 6 bases; J trimming: 7 bases; junction bases outside the gene matches: 1. As DNA, the CDR3 is TGTGCCAGTAGACAGGGGGCGCAGCCCCAGCATTTT. This gives the protein CASRQGAQPQHF.

To note about this clone: One end of the junction varies from germline; a read error may be responsible. This specimen includes other DNA sequences encoding the same CDR3. Written as DNA, the CDR3 is TGTGCCAGCAGTTACTCCCACGAGCAGTACTTC. It yields the protein CASSYSHEQYF. J is TRBJ2-7 and V is TRBV6-5; D is undetermined. CDR3 length equals 11 residues. CDR1 is MNHEY, CDR2 SVGAGI, per germline.

This chain uses TRBV12-5 with TRBJ2-1, with TRBD1 matching 7 bases. The germline V gene encodes CDR1 LGHNT and CDR2 FRNRAP. The CDR3 is 14 amino acids. J gave up 4 bases and V 2 bases, and 2 bases lay outside the gene matches. Here the CDR3 reads CASGLTGDYNEQFF. The DNA for the CDR3 is TGTGCTAGTGGTTTGACAGGGGATTACAATGAGCAGTTCTTC.

J is TRBJ2-1 and V is TRBV20-1; D remains unclear. This CDR3 region has 11 residues. Trimming cost V 1 base and J 12 bases, with 10 bases left between them. Germline V gene lookup returns CDR1 DFQATT and CDR2 SNEGSKA (reference sequence). The DNA for the CDR3 is TGCAGTGCTAGAGCGAGACATTGGCAGTTCTTC. It is translated as CSARARHWQFF.

Comments on this clone: Other DNA sequences in the same sample also yield this CDR3. For the CDR3, the DNA is TGTGCCAGCTCACCACAGGGGGCAACTAATGAAAAACTGTTTTTT. This sequence encodes CASSPQGATNEKLFF. This chain uses TRBV18 with TRBJ1-4; maybe TRBD1 (6 bases). Per germline, CDR1 KGHSH and CDR2 LQKENI. This CDR3 contains 15 residues. V gave up 1 base and J gave up 0 bases, with 6 bases separating them.

This chain joins TRBV29-1 and TRBJ2-1; the D gene is possibly TRBD2 (6 bases). Trimming shortened V by 2 bases and J by 0 bases, and 11 bases separated the two germline ends. The CDR3 contains 15 residues. CDR1 is SQVTM and CDR2 is ANQGSEA in the germline V gene. CDR3 protein: CSVEIRGGSYNEQFF. The CDR3, as DNA: TGCAGCGTTGAAATCCGGGGAGGCTCCTACAATGAGCAGTTCTTC.

The chain has TRBV19 and TRBJ2-7; the D gene is possibly TRBD1 (6 bases). CDR3 size: 17 residues. The ends were cut back, 2 bases at V and 2 bases at J, with 19 bases in the middle. Per the germline V gene, CDR1 is LNHDA and CDR2 is SQIVND (reference sequence). CDR3 sequence reads: CASSIIPPTGVPYEQYF. As DNA, the CDR3 is TGTGCCAGTAGTATAATCCCCCCGACAGGCGTTCCCTACGAGCAGTACTTC.

The chain joins TRBV2 to TRBJ2-7, with D possibly called TRBD1 or TRBD2 (7 bases each). Trimming pared 2 bases from V and 1 base from J, leaving 12 bases between. The CDR3 has 15 residues. The germline CDR1 and CDR2 sequences are SNHLY and FYNNEI. CDR3 sequence (DNA): TGTGCCAGCAGTGAACAGGGGGGAGGGTCCTACGAGCAGTACTTC. This codes for CASSEQGGGSYEQYF.

The J gene is TRBJ2-7, the V gene TRBV2; 7 nucleotides agree with TRBD1. The V segment lost 6 bases and the J segment 2 bases; nucleotides outside the gene matches: 10. The length of the CDR3 is 15 residues. Germline CDR1 is SNHLY and CDR2 is FYNNEI. The DNA of the CDR3 is TGTGCCAGCAGGAAGAGCCGGGACAGCACCTACGAGCAGTACTTC. Translation: CASRKSRDSTYEQYF.

The chain joins TRBV4-1 to TRBJ2-7; 10 bases fit TRBD2. CDR3 size: 14 residues. V lost 2 bases, J lost 8 bases, and 6 bases stayed unmatched. Germline CDR1 and CDR2: MGHRA and YSYEKL. The DNA of the CDR3 is TGCGCCAGCAGCCAACCGATTACTAGCGGGAAGCAGTACTTC. Its protein product is CASSQPITSGKQYF.

In its sample, this clone was seen once. This sequence joins TRBV27 and TRBJ2-3; D gene uncertain. Germline V gives CDR1 MNHEY, CDR2 SMNVEV (reference sequence). V dropped 6 bases and J dropped 4 bases, with 17 bases sitting between them. This CDR3 contains 15 residues. CDR3 residues: CASRNPHSTADTQYF. The CDR3 coding sequence is TGTGCCAGCAGGAACCCGCATTCCACCGCAGATACGCAGTATTTT.

The V and J genes are TRBV18 and TRBJ1-4, with 7 bases matching TRBD1. CDR1 and CDR2 (germline): KGHSH, LQKENI. The CDR3 consists of 13 residues. With 6 bases clipped from V and 7 bases from J, the junction kept 5 bases outside the gene matches. The CDR3 here is CASSPRQGEKLFF. The CDR3 DNA reads as TGTGCCAGCTCTCCCAGACAGGGTGAAAAACTGTTTTTT.

This CDR3 reads CASSRGLAGGWSYNEQFF. The CDR3 DNA reads TGTGCCAGCAGCCGAGGACTAGCGGGAGGGTGGTCCTACAATGAGCAGTTCTTC. The chain recombines TRBV9 with TRBJ2-1; 15 bases map to TRBD2. CDR3 length: 18 residues. Germline lookup yields CDR1 SGDLS and CDR2 YYNGEE. V shed 4 bases and J 1 base; nucleotides not matched to a gene: 6.

V usage is TRBV5-1 and J usage is TRBJ2-7; D is unclear. Trimming stripped 3 bases from V and 0 bases from J, with 10 bases between. The CDR3 has 14 residues. Germline values: CDR1 SGHRS, CDR2 YFSETQ. The CDR3 is CASSWTSTSYEQYF. In DNA, the CDR3 is TGCGCCAGCAGCTGGACGAGTACCTCCTACGAGCAGTACTTC.

The chain is built from TRBV28 and TRBJ2-7, with unresolved D. Germline lookup yields CDR1 MDHEN and CDR2 SYDVKM. Trimming pared 4 bases from V and 2 bases from J, leaving 9 bases between. The CDR3 is 13 amino acids. The CDR3 sequence: CASSSQITYEQYF. The CDR3 DNA reads as TGTGCCAGCAGTTCCCAGATTACCTACGAGCAGTACTTC.

V and J are TRBV28 and TRBJ1-3; D may be TRBD1 (6 bases). The CDR3 runs 15 residues. V shed 2 bases and J shed 0 bases, with 8 bases lying between them. The germline gives CDR1 MDHEN, CDR2 SYDVKM. CDR3: CASSLIGGSGNTIYF. CDR3 in DNA: TGTGCCAGCAGTTTAATAGGGGGCTCTGGAAACACCATATATTTT.

The rearrangement links TRBV6-1 to TRBJ1-5; D unclear. Germline V gene sequence: CDR1 MNHNS, CDR2 SASEGT. The length of the CDR3 is 13 residues. V was shortened by 3 bases and J by 10 bases, with 13 bases between the two germline ends. Here the CDR3 reads CASSDGGPPPQHF. CDR3 nucleotide sequence: TGTGCCAGCAGTGATGGCGGCCCTCCACCCCAGCATTTT.